These 5 T cell receptor beta chains originate from one sample sequenced in a study of liver allograft versus peripheral blood T cells. Study-wide context: Blood and transplanted-liver T cell receptor repertoires from recipients were compared.

One entry per CDR3 protein, called by TCRdb with MiXCR from the reads. The sample holds roughly 6,700 distinct CDR3 sequences, 15% to 20% seen once. Every receptor here comes from a human patient who had a liver transplant. Some of the T cells might come from the graft donor.

The chain is built from TRBV7-9 and TRBJ2-3, with 10 positions matching TRBD2. V shed 4 bases, J shed 1 base, and the junction held 5 bases outside the gene matches. CDR1 is SEHNR and CDR2 is FQNEAQ in the germline V gene (reference sequence). The CDR3 is 16 amino acids. This CDR3 reads CASSSGAGGGTDTQYF. CDR3 nucleotides: TGTGCCAGCAGCTCCGGAGCGGGGGGGGGCACAGATACGCAGTATTTT.

This clonotype was observed a handful of times. The gene calls are TRBV9 and TRBJ2-3; 11 bases map to TRBD2. Unmatched junction bases numbered 10, after V lost 0 bases and J lost 1 base. The CDR3 has 19 amino acids. Germline V gives CDR1 SGDLS, CDR2 YYNGEE. The DNA for the CDR3 is TGTGCCAGCAGCGTAGCTTTTTCCTCGGGACTAGCGGGCACAGATACGCAGTATTTT. Amino acids: CASSVAFSSGLAGTDTQYF.

The chain couples TRBV12-3 or TRBV12-4 to TRBJ1-1; D is ambiguous. This CDR3 contains 19 residues. V lost 1 base to trimming and J lost 0 bases, with 21 bases between them. The CDR3 spells CASSLEAATKFRVNTEAFF. The CDR3 bases are TGTGCCAGCAGTTTAGAGGCAGCCACGAAATTTAGAGTGAACACTGAAGCTTTCTTT.

This clonotype showed up many times. The J gene is TRBJ1-1, the V gene TRBV6-5; tentatively, D is TRBD1 (6 bases). There are 13 residues in the CDR3. Germline CDR1 MNHEY, CDR2 SVGAGI. The germline V and J ends were trimmed by 4 bases and 7 bases, with 13 bases remaining between them. The CDR3 bases are TGTGCCAGCAGTTTAGGGGGGGCCAGTGAAGCTTTCTTT. Amino acid sequence: CASSLGGASEAFF.

By sample share, this clonotype is medium-sized. The V call is TRBV15, the J call TRBJ1-1, with D uncertain. Trimming pared 2 bases from V and 8 bases from J, leaving 12 bases between. CDR1 is LNHNV and CDR2 is YYDKDF in the germline V gene (reference sequence). This CDR3 is built from 13 residues. The CDR3 DNA follows: TGTGCCACCAGCAGATCCGCCCGGACGGAAGCTTTCTTT. Translated, it gives CATSRSARTEAFF.